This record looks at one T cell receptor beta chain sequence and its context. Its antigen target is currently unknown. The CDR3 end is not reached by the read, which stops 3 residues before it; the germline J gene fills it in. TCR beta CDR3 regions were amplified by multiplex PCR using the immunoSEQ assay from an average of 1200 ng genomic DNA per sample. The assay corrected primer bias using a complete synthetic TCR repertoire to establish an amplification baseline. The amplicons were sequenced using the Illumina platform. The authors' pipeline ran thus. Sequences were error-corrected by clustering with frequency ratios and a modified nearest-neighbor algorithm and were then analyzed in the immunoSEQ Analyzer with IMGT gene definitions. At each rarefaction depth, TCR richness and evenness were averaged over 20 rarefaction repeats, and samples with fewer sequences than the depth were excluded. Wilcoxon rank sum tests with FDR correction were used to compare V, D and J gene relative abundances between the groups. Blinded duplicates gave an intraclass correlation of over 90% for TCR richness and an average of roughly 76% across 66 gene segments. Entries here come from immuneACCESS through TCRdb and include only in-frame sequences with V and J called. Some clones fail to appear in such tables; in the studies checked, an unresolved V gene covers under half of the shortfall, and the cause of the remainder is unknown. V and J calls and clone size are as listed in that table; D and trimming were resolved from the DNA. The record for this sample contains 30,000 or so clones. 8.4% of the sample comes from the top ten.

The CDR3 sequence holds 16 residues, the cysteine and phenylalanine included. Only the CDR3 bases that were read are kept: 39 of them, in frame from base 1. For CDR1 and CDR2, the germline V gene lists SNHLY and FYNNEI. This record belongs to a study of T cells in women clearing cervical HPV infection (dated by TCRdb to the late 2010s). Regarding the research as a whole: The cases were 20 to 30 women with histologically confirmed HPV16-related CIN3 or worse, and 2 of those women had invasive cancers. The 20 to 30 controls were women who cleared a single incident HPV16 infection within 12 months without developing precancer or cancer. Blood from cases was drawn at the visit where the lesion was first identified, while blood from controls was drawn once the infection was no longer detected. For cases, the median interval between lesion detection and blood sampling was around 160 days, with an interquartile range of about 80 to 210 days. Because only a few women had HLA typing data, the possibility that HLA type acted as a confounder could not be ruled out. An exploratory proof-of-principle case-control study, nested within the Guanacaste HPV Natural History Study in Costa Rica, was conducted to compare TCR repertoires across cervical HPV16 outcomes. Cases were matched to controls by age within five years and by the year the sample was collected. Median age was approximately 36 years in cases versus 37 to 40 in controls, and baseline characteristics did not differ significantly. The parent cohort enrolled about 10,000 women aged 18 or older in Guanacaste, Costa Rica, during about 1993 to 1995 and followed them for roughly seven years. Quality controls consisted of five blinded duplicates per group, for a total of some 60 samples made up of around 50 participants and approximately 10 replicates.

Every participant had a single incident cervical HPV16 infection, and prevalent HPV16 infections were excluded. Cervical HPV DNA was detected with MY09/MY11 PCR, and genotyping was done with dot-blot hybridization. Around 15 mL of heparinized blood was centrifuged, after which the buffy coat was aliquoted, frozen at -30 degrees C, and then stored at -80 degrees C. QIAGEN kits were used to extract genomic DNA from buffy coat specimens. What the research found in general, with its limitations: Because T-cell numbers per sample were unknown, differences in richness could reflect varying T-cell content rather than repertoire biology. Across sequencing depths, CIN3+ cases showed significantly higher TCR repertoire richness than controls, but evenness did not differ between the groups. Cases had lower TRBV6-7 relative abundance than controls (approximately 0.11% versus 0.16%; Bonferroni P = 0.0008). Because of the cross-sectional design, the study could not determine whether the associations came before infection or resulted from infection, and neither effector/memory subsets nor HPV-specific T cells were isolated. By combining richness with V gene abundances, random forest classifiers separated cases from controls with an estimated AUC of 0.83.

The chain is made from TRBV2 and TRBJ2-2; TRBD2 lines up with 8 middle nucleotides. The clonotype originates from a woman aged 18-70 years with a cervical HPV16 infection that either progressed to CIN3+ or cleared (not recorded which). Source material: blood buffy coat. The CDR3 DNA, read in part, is TGTGCCAGCAGTTTCCGGGGGGGGGAGACTGGGGAAAAG. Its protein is CASSFRGGETGEK. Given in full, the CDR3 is CASSFRGGETGEKLFF.